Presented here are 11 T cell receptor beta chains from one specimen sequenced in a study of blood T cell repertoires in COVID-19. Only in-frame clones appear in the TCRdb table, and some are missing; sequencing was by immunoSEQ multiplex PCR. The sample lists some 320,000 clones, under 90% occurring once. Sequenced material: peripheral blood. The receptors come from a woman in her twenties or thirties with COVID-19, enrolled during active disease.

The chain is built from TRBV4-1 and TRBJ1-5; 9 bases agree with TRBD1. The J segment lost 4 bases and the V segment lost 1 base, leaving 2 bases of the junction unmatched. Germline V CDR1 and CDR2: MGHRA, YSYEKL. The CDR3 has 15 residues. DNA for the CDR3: TGCGCCAGCAGCCAAGCGGACAGGGGTAATCAGCCCCAGCATTTT. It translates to CASSQADRGNQPQHF.

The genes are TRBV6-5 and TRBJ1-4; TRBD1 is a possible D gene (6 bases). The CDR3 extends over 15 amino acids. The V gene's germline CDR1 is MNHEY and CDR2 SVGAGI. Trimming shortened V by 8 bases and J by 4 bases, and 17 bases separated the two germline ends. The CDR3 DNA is TGTGCCAGCCACAGTATGAGGGGGTTTAATGAAAAACTGTTTTTT. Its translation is CASHSMRGFNEKLFF.

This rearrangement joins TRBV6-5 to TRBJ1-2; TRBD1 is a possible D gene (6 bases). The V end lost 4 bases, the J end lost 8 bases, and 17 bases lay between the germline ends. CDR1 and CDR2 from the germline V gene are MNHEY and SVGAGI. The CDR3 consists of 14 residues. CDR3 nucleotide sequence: TGTGCCAGCAGTTCAAACAGGGCCCCAAAGGGCTACACCTTC. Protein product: CASSSNRAPKGYTF.

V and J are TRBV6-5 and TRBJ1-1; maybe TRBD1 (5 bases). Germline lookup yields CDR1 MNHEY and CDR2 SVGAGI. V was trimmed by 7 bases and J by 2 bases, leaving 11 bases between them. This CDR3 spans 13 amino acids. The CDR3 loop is CASTTRGNTEAFF. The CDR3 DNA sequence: TGTGCCAGCACCACAAGGGGAAACACTGAAGCTTTCTTT.

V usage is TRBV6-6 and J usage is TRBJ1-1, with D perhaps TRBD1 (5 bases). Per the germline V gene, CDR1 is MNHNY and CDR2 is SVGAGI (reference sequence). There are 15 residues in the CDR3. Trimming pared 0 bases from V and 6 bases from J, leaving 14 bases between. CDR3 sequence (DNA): TGTGCCAGCAGTTACTCGGTGGGGGAGGTGGCTGAAGCTTTCTTT. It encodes CASSYSVGEVAEAFF.

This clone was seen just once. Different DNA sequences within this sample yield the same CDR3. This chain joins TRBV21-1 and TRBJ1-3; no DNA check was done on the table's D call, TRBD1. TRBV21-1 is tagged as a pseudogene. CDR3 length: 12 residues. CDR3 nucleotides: TGTGCCAGCAGATCCAGTGGAAACACCATATATTTT. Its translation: CASRSSGNTIYF.

CDR3 amino acids: CASSQRGLASFYEQYF. The CDR3 DNA reads as TGCGCCAGCAGCCAAAGAGGACTAGCCTCCTTTTACGAGCAGTACTTC. The chain joins TRBV4-1 to TRBJ2-7; 8 nucleotides match TRBD2. V lost 2 bases to trimming and J lost 4 bases; unmatched junction nucleotides: 10. The V gene's germline CDR1 is MGHRA and CDR2 YSYEKL. The CDR3 has 16 amino acids.

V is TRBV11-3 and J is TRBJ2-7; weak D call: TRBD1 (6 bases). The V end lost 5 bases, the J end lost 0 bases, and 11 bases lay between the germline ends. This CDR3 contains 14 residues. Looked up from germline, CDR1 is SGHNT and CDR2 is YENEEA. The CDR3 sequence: CASSLTGSSYEQYF. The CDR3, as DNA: TGTGCCAGCAGCCTTACAGGGAGCTCCTACGAGCAGTACTTC.

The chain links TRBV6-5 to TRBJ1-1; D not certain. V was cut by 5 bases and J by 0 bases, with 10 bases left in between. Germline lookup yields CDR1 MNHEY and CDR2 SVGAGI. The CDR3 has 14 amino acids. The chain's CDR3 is CASSMNSMNTEAFF. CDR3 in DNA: TGTGCCAGCAGTATGAACAGTATGAACACTGAAGCTTTCTTT.

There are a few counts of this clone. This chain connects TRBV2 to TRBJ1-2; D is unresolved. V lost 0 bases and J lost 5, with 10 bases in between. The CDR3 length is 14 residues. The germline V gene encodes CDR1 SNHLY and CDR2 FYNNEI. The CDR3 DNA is TGTGCCAGCAGTGAAGCGCTTGGGGAGTATGGCTACACCTTC. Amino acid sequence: CASSEALGEYGYTF. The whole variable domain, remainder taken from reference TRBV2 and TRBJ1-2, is EPEVTQTPSHQVTQMGQEVILRCVPISNHLYFYWYRQILGQKVEFLVSFYNNEISEKSEIFDDQFSVERPDGSNFTLKIRSTKLEDSAMYFCASSEALGEYGYTFGSGTRLTVV.

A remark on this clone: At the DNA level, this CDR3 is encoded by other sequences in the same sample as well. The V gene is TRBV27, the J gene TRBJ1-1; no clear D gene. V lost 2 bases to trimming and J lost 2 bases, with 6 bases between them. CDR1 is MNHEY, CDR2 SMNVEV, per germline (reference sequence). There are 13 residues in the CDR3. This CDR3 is CASSLTPNTEAFF. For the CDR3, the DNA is TGTGCCAGCAGTTTAACACCAAACACTGAAGCTTTCTTT.